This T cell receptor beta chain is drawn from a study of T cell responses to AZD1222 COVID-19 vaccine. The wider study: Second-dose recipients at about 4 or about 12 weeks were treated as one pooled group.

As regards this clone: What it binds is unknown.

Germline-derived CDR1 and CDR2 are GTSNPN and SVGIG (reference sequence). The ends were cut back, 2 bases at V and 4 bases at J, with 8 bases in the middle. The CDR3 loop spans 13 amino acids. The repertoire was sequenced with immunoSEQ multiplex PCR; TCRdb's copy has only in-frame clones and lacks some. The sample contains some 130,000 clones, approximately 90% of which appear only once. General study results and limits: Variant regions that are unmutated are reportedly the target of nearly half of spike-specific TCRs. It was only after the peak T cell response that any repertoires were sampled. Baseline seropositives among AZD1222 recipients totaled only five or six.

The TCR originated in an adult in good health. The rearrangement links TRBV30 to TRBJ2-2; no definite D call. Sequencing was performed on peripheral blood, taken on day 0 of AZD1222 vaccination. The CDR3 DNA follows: TGTGCCTGGAGTCTTCCCTTCACCGGGGAGCTGTTTTTT. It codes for CAWSLPFTGELFF. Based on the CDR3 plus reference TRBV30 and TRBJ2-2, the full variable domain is SQTIHQWPATLVQPVGSPLSLECTVEGTSNPNLYWYRQAAGRGLQLLFYSVGIGQISSEVPQNLSASRPQDRQFILSSKKLLLSDSGFYLCAWSLPFTGELFFGEGSRLTVL.